Below, 29 T cell receptor beta chains from the same sample are listed, as sequenced in a study of radiotherapy plus CTLA-4 blockade in lung cancer. The table came from immunoSEQ multiplex PCR; TCRdb's copy has only in-frame clones and leaves some out. The repertoire holds 81,000 or so clones, with 78% as singletons. The specimen was peripheral blood, collected from a patient treated with radiotherapy plus ipilimumab. These TCRs come from a human donor with non-small cell lung cancer whose response to radiotherapy plus ipilimumab could not be evaluated. Some clones in this sample may be carry-over from other donors' samples.

This chain uses TRBV7-2 with TRBJ2-5; 9 nucleotides agree with TRBD2. The length of the CDR3 is 16 residues. Trimming cost V 5 bases and J 5 bases; bases outside gene matches: 12. CDR1 and CDR2 from the germline V gene are SGHTA and FQGNSA. The CDR3 here is CASSPRRLAGRETQYF. The CDR3 nucleotides are TGTGCCAGCAGCCCCAGGCGGCTAGCGGGGAGGGAGACCCAGTACTTC. The variable domain in full, completed from reference TRBV7-2 and TRBJ2-5, reads GAGVSQSPSNKVTEKGKDVELRCDPISGHTALYWYRQSLGQGLEFLIYFQGNSAPDKSGLPSDRFSAERTGGSVSTLTIQRTQQEDSAVYLCASSPRRLAGRETQYFGPGTRLLVL.

This chain uses TRBV11-2 with TRBJ1-4, with a weak D call TRBD1 (5 bases). CDR3 length: 15 amino acids. V gave up 2 bases and J gave up 6 bases, with 13 bases separating them. CDR1 and CDR2 (germline): SGHAT, FQNNGV. In DNA, the CDR3 is TGTGCCAGCAGCTTATCAATAGGGGTTGATGAAAAACTGTTTTTT. Translation: CASSLSIGVDEKLFF.

This chain links TRBV19 with TRBJ1-2; D gene ambiguous. From germline, CDR1 is LNHDA and CDR2 SQIVND (reference sequence). The V and J ends lost 3 bases and 8 bases respectively, with 13 bases between them. The CDR3 totals 13 residues. DNA of the CDR3: TGTGCCAGTAGTATGGCCGGGTTAGGAGGCTACACCTTC. This sequence encodes CASSMAGLGGYTF.

The V call is TRBV18, the J call TRBJ2-1; D is ambiguous. Germline V lookup: CDR1 KGHSH, CDR2 LQKENI. The V end lost 0 bases, the J end lost 4 bases, and 10 bases lay between the germline ends. This CDR3 has 15 residues. The CDR3 here is CASSPPLVSYNEQFF. For the CDR3, the DNA is TGTGCCAGCTCACCACCCCTAGTCTCATACAATGAGCAGTTCTTC.

The chain uses TRBV29-1 and TRBJ2-1, with TRBD2 identical over 9 bases. From germline, CDR1 is SQVTM and CDR2 ANQGSEA. J was trimmed by 6 bases and V by 6 bases; bases with no gene match: 9. The CDR3 runs 14 residues. The CDR3 coding sequence is TGCAGCGTATTAGGAGCGGGGGGCCTCAATGAGCAGTTCTTC. The encoded protein is CSVLGAGGLNEQFF.

V usage is TRBV9 and J usage is TRBJ2-7, with 9 bases that match TRBD2. The junction had 25 bases not matched to a gene; V was cut back by 10 bases and J by 2 bases. The CDR3 sequence is 19 residues long. Germline V CDR1 and CDR2: SGDLS, YYNGEE. CDR3 DNA sequence: TGTGCCCGCCAGCAGGGTTCAGAGCGGGGGGTAGGTCCCGCCTACGAGCAGTACTTC. Protein: CARQQGSERGVGPAYEQYF. Based on the CDR3 plus reference TRBV9 and TRBJ2-7, the full variable domain is DSGVTQTPKHLITATGQRVTLRCSPRSGDLSVYWYQQSLDQGLQFLIQYYNGEERAKGNILERFSAQQFPDLHSELNLSSLELGDSALYFCARQQGSERGVGPAYEQYFGPGTRLTVT.

The CDR3 loop reads CASSEEAGGGRVYGYTF. In DNA, the CDR3 is TGTGCCAGCAGTGAAGAGGCTGGAGGGGGCAGGGTCTATGGCTACACCTTC. The chain joins TRBV2 to TRBJ1-2; 7 nucleotides match TRBD1. V was pared by 1 base and J by 4 bases, with 12 bases of the junction left unmatched. In germline, CDR1 is SNHLY, CDR2 FYNNEI. This CDR3 comprises 17 residues. The entire variable domain, with the rest obtained from reference TRBV2 and TRBJ1-2, is as follows: EPEVTQTPSHQVTQMGQEVILRCVPISNHLYFYWYRQILGQKVEFLVSFYNNEISEKSEIFDDQFSVERPDGSNFTLKIRSTKLEDSAMYFCASSEEAGGGRVYGYTFGSGTRLTVV.

The chain uses TRBV6-4 and TRBJ1-2; 7 bases fit TRBD1. V lost 1 base and J lost 7; bases outside the gene matches: 9. CDR3 size: 15 residues. Per the germline V gene, CDR1 is MRHNA and CDR2 is SNTAGT. CDR3 in DNA: TGTGCCAGCAGTGACTATAACAGGGGCCTCGGTGGCTACACCTTC. Residues: CASSDYNRGLGGYTF.

This sequence joins TRBV7-2 and TRBJ1-1, with D perhaps matching TRBD1 (6 bases). Trimming removed 5 bases from V and 5 bases from J, with 18 bases in between. This CDR3 comprises 15 residues. Germline values: CDR1 SGHTA, CDR2 FQGNSA. DNA of the CDR3: TGTGCCAGCAGCCTGGGAACAGGGACGGGTACTGAAGCTTTCTTT. Protein: CASSLGTGTGTEAFF.

The rearrangement joins TRBV7-6 to TRBJ2-2; 8 nucleotides line up with TRBD1. With V trimmed by 3 bases and J by 5 bases, 8 bases remained unmatched. CDR1 and CDR2 from the germline V gene are SGHVS and FNYEAQ. This CDR3 spans 16 amino acids. CDR3 loop: CASSFPPGQVTGELFF. In DNA, the CDR3 is TGTGCCAGCAGCTTTCCTCCGGGACAGGTTACCGGGGAGCTGTTTTTT.

The chain joins TRBV6-5 to TRBJ1-5; TRBD1 matches 11 bases. The CDR3 extends over 15 amino acids. Germline loops: CDR1 MNHEY, CDR2 SVGAGI. V was clipped by 9 bases and J by 7 bases; unmatched bases: 11. The DNA of the CDR3 is TGTGCCAGTTGGGGGGGACAGGGGGTTGGACAGCCCCAGCATTTT. Translated, it gives CASWGGQGVGQPQHF.

The chain recombines TRBV19 with TRBJ2-3, with a possible D match to TRBD1 (6 bases). The CDR3 extends over 17 amino acids. V lost 5 bases and J 0 bases, leaving 18 bases between the germline ends. The germline V gene has CDR1 LNHDA and CDR2 SQIVND (reference sequence). In DNA form, the CDR3 reads TGTGCCAGTAGTCCGGGACACTTCAAGGCAAGCACAGATACGCAGTATTTT. It codes for CASSPGHFKASTDTQYF.

The genes are TRBV28 and TRBJ2-2; possible D gene TRBD2, 5 bases. The CDR3 covers 12 residues. Germline V gene sequence: CDR1 MDHEN, CDR2 SYDVKM. V was pared by 6 bases and J by 4 bases, with 6 bases between. The CDR3 region is CASRRVTGELFF. CDR3 in DNA: TGTGCCAGCAGGAGGGTCACCGGGGAGCTGTTTTTT.

The rearrangement joins TRBV6-1 to TRBJ2-1, with no clear D. Deletions cut 3 bases from V and 1 base from J, with 4 bases between. Germline V CDR1 and CDR2: MNHNS, SASEGT. The CDR3 loop spans 13 amino acids. The CDR3 DNA reads TGTGCCAGCAGTGAGGCTTCCTACAATGAGCAGTTCTTC. Translation gives CASSEASYNEQFF.

This clone was recorded only once. This CDR3 is also generated by other DNA sequences in the sample. This chain joins TRBV29-1 and TRBJ2-1, with 9 bases fitting TRBD2. The ends lost 8 bases at V and 8 bases at J; junction bases unmatched: 16. Germline assignment: CDR1 SQVTM and CDR2 ANQGSEA. The CDR3 runs to 15 residues. The CDR3 DNA reads TGCAGCCTTTTGGGTAGCGGGGGCCCCGGAGATGAGCAGTTCTTC. It specifies CSLLGSGGPGDEQFF.

The chain recombines TRBV27 with TRBJ2-7; TRBD1 agrees at 9 bases. With 5 bases clipped from V and 3 bases from J, the junction kept 11 bases outside the gene matches. Per germline, CDR1 MNHEY and CDR2 SMNVEV (reference sequence). The CDR3 is made up of 16 amino acids. The DNA for the CDR3 is TGTGCCAGCAGTCGGGGGACTGGGACAGGGCTCTACGAGCAGTACTTC. This sequence encodes CASSRGTGTGLYEQYF.

The J gene is TRBJ1-3, the V gene TRBV5-5; D might be TRBD1 (6 bases). The CDR3 spans 15 residues. The germline V gene has CDR1 SGHKS and CDR2 YYEKEE (reference sequence). V lost 10 bases and J lost 4, with 21 bases in between. CDR3 nucleotide sequence: TGTGCCGCCCCGGCGGGGGGCATGTGGGGAAACACCATATATTTT. It codes for CAAPAGGMWGNTIYF.

The chain carries TRBV5-1 and TRBJ1-6; D may be TRBD1 (6 bases). V lost 0 bases to trimming and J lost 7 bases, with 14 bases between them. The CDR3 is 16 amino acids. CDR1 and CDR2 (germline): SGHRS, YFSETQ. As DNA, the CDR3 is TGCGCCAGCAGCTTGGCGACAGGACAAACGAATTCACCCCTCCACTTT. This sequence encodes CASSLATGQTNSPLHF.

The chain has TRBV7-2 and TRBJ2-5; 9 bases line up with TRBD2. V dropped 0 bases and J dropped 2; count of bases not matched to a gene: 7. The CDR3 is 17 residues long. Germline CDR1 reads SGHTA; CDR2 reads FQGNSA. CDR3 sequence reads: CASSLAHISGGQETQYF. CDR3 sequence (DNA): TGTGCCAGCAGCTTAGCGCATATTAGCGGGGGTCAAGAGACCCAGTACTTC. Based on the CDR3 plus reference TRBV7-2 and TRBJ2-5, the full variable domain is GAGVSQSPSNKVTEKGKDVELRCDPISGHTALYWYRQSLGQGLEFLIYFQGNSAPDKSGLPSDRFSAERTGGSVSTLTIQRTQQEDSAVYLCASSLAHISGGQETQYFGPGTRLLVL.

The V and J genes are TRBV4-1 and TRBJ2-7, with TRBD1 as a possible D gene (6 bases). Trimming removed 0 bases at V and 2 bases at J, with 11 bases between. The CDR3 covers 15 residues. Germline V gene lookup returns CDR1 MGHRA and CDR2 YSYEKL. The CDR3 here is CASSQDTGWPYEQYF. The CDR3 bases are TGCGCCAGCAGCCAAGATACAGGGTGGCCCTACGAGCAGTACTTC.

The gene calls are TRBV18 and TRBJ2-3, with D maybe TRBD2 (7 bases). The V and J ends lost 2 bases and 6 bases respectively, with 21 bases between them. This CDR3 is built from 17 residues. Germline loops: CDR1 KGHSH, CDR2 LQKENI. The CDR3, as DNA: TGTGCCAGCTCACCATCGGGGGCTAGCGGTACGGGGGATACGCAGTATTTT. As protein: CASSPSGASGTGDTQYF.

The chain is built from TRBV21-1 and TRBJ1-6; TRBD1 reflects the table's D call only, with no check against the DNA. TRBV21-1 is a pseudogene. This CDR3 region has 17 residues. The CDR3 nucleotides read TGTGCCAGCAGCAAAGAAATGACAGTCTTGGCTAATTCACCCCTCCACTTT. This translates into CASSKEMTVLANSPLHF.

The V call is TRBV25-1, the J call TRBJ2-3; 10 bases match TRBD2. Germline loops: CDR1 MGHDK, CDR2 SYGVNS. V shed 1 base, J shed 0 bases, and the junction held 7 bases outside the gene matches. This CDR3 contains 18 residues. CDR3 sequence: CASSESWASGGSTDTQYF. The CDR3 region has the DNA TGTGCCAGCAGTGAATCCTGGGCTAGCGGGGGTAGCACAGATACGCAGTATTTT. The full variable domain, its missing parts supplied by reference TRBV25-1 and TRBJ2-3, is EADIYQTPRYLVIGTGKKITLECSQTMGHDKMYWYQQDPGMELHLIHYSYGVNSTEKGDLSSESTVSRIRTEHFPLTLESARPSHTSQYLCASSESWASGGSTDTQYFGPGTRLTVL.

The chain employs TRBV4-2 and TRBJ1-5; the D is unclear. The CDR3 runs to 15 residues. Germline-derived CDR1 and CDR2 are LGHNA and YNFKEQ. V shed 0 bases and J shed 5 bases, with 11 bases lying between them. The chain's CDR3 is CASSQEPAGYQPQHF. The CDR3 DNA reads as TGTGCCAGCAGCCAAGAACCCGCGGGGTATCAGCCCCAGCATTTT.

The chain employs TRBV5-8 and TRBJ2-2; 7 nucleotides match TRBD2. This CDR3 is built from 17 residues. J lost 8 bases, V lost 4 bases, and 17 bases had no gene match. Germline loops: CDR1 SGHTS, CDR2 YDEGEE. The CDR3 DNA follows: TGTGCCAGCAGCCCTTTCCGGGGGACTACCTGGAGTGGGGAGCTGTTTTTT. Encoded protein: CASSPFRGTTWSGELFF.

This chain joins TRBV13 and TRBJ1-1; D remains unclear. V was pared by 5 bases and J by 0 bases, with 22 bases between. Germline assignment: CDR1 PRHDT and CDR2 FYEKMQ (reference sequence). This CDR3 contains 18 residues. CDR3: CASSPMVGYGGMNTEAFF. The DNA for the CDR3 is TGTGCCAGCAGCCCCATGGTAGGGTACGGCGGGATGAACACTGAAGCTTTCTTT.

V is TRBV19 and J is TRBJ1-6; 7 bases agree with TRBD1. Germline CDR1 is LNHDA and CDR2 is SQIVND (reference sequence). CDR3 length equals 15 residues. J lost 8 bases, V lost 3 bases, and 7 bases had no gene match. The CDR3 coding sequence is TGTGCCAGTAGTATCGGGACAGTAGCTCATTCACCCCTCCACTTT. Amino acids: CASSIGTVAHSPLHF.

V is TRBV4-3 and J is TRBJ2-1; D might be TRBD1 (6 bases). V was clipped by 2 bases and J by 10 bases, with 12 bases between them. Germline-derived CDR1 and CDR2 are LGHNA and YSLEER. This CDR3 contains 13 residues. The CDR3 protein is CASSQLSTGEQFF. The CDR3 region has the DNA TGCGCCAGCAGCCAACTTTCGACAGGAGAGCAGTTCTTC.

This clone has just one count. The chain joins TRBV14 to TRBJ2-1; the match to TRBD1 covers 10 bases. J lost 6 bases, V lost 4 bases, and 6 bases had no gene match. The CDR3 totals 15 residues. Germline V gene lookup returns CDR1 SGHDN and CDR2 FVKESK. The CDR3 reads CASSLRQGARNEQFF. The CDR3 region has the DNA TGTGCCAGCAGCCTCCGACAGGGGGCGCGCAATGAGCAGTTCTTC.